This T cell receptor (beta chain) was found in a study of shared clonotypes between healthy human individuals. Assay: immunoSEQ multiplex PCR; the TCRdb copy retains only in-frame clones and omits some. The data hold around 1,000,000 clones, with 70% to 80% observed a single time. The clonotype was recovered from a man aged 18 to 30 in good health. Some clones in this sample may be carry-over from other donors' samples. Sequenced input: memory CD4+ T cells from PBMCs. Described subset: CD45RA-negative fraction.

As DNA, the CDR3 is TGTGCCAGCAGCAAAGGGGGGGGTATGGCTTTCTTT. Translating gives CASSKGGGMAFF. V gene TRBV21-1 combines with J gene TRBJ1-1. TRBV21-1 counts as a pseudogene. The CDR3 loop spans 12 amino acids.